This T cell receptor (beta chain) was retrieved from a study of Ad26.COV2.S vaccination and SARS-CoV-2 variants. Study information: Donor was one of the participants in the Ad26.COV2.S arm of the COV1001 trial.

The CDR3 covers 14 residues. Looked up from germline, CDR1 is SGHDT and CDR2 is YYEEEE. V was trimmed by 5 bases and J by 4 bases, leaving 15 bases between them. Repertoires were generated with immunoSEQ multiplex PCR, while TCRdb's copy carries only in-frame clones and drops some. The top ten hold roughly 1.5% of the sample, which has roughly 700,000 clones, more than 70% seen once. Study-level points and caveats: A substantial breadth of spike-specific CD8+ and CD4+ T cell responses after vaccination has been reported. Relative to placebo recipients, vaccine recipients exhibited elevated spike-specific TCR breadth. Total T cell responses, in the TCR breadth and depth analyses, may have been underestimated.

The treatment was: roughly 19 received Ad26.COV2.S at low or high dose, single or two shots; a few received placebo; per-sample allocation not given. Day 63 after the first injection of vaccine or placebo was the sampling time. Regarding this clone: Antigen: not known.

The receptor's source is a person between 18 and 65 years old who received the Ad26.COV2.S COVID-19 vaccine or a placebo. This specimen was peripheral blood, taken in a trial of Ad26.COV2.S vaccine versus placebo. The V and J genes are TRBV5-6 and TRBJ1-1, with D maybe TRBD1 (5 bases). CDR3 sequence (DNA): TGTGCCAGCAGATGGCAGGGTCGGGGCACTGAAGCTTTCTTT. Translated: CASRWQGRGTEAFF.